This T cell receptor (beta chain) came from a study of radiotherapy plus CTLA-4 blockade in lung cancer. Study findings and constraints: Peripheral blood showed expansion of tumor-derived TCR clones after radiotherapy and ipilimumab.

The V gene's germline CDR1 is MNHNY and CDR2 SVGAGI (reference sequence). Trimming took 5 bases from V and 6 from J; bases not matched to a gene: 6. This CDR3 has 15 amino acids. This clone was found a few times. What it binds is unknown. Participants had chemo-refractory metastatic non-small-cell lung cancer and were treated with focal radiation plus ipilimumab CTLA-4 blockade. TCRdb keeps only in-frame clones here, not all; method: immunoSEQ multiplex PCR. The sample holds roughly 100,000 clones, around 85% seen once. This chain links TRBV6-6 with TRBJ1-4, with TRBD1 identical over 10 bases. The receptor was derived from a human donor with non-small cell lung cancer that progressed on radiotherapy plus ipilimumab. Some clones in this sample may be carry-over from other donors' samples. The source material was peripheral blood, sampled from a patient treated with radiotherapy plus ipilimumab. CDR3 sequence reads: CASSRPGTGDEKLFF. The CDR3 nucleotides read TGTGCCAGCAGTCGTCCCGGGACAGGGGATGAAAAACTGTTTTTT.